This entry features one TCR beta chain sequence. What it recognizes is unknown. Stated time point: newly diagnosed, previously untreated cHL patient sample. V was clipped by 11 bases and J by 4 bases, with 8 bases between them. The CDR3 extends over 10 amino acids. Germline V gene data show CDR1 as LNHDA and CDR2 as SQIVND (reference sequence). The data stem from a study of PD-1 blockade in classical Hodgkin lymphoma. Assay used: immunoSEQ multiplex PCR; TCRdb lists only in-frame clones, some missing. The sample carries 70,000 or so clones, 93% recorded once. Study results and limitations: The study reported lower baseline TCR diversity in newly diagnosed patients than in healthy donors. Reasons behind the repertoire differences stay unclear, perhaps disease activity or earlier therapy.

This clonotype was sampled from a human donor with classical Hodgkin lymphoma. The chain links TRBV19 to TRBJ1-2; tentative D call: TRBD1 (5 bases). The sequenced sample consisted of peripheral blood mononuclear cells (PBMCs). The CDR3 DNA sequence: TGTGCCTCGGGGCTCTATGGCTACACCTTC. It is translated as CASGLYGYTF. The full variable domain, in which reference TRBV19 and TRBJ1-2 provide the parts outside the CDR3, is DGGITQSPKYLFRKEGQNVTLSCEQNLNHDAMYWYRQDPGQGLRLIYYSQIVNDFQKGDIAEGYSVSREKKESFPLTVTSAQKNPTAFYLCASGLYGYTFGSGTRLTVV.